This T cell receptor beta chain comes out of a study of blood T cell repertoires in COVID-19. In the study overall: There were acute and convalescent COVID-19 samples, and they came from the United States, Italy and Spain.

As originally analysed: The assay estimated nucleated cells by amplifying reference gene primers. TCRdb keeps only in-frame clones here, not all; method: immunoSEQ multiplex PCR. The DNA gave D and trimming, while V, J and clone size come from that table. Of 180,000 or so clones listed, around 83% were seen once; the top ten hold 0.99%. The germline gives CDR1 SGHRS, CDR2 YFSETQ. Germline trimming cut 4 bases from V and 10 bases from J; bases unmatched to any gene: 8. CDR3 length: 15 residues. Sequencing input: peripheral blood. The genes are TRBV5-1 and TRBJ2-1, with 13 bases identical to TRBD2. The sequence was obtained from a man younger than 35 with acute or convalescent COVID-19. CDR3 nucleotide sequence: TGCGCCAGCAGCGTAGGGACTAGCGGGAAGGGGGAGCAGTTCTTC. As protein: CASSVGTSGKGEQFF.